Each of the 2 T cell receptor beta chains below was sequenced from the same sample in a study of T-cell memory formation after mild COVID-19. TCRdb passed the 5' RACE reads through MiXCR, listing each CDR3 protein once. The sample carries over 400,000 distinct CDR3 sequences, 23% recorded once. Sequences were obtained from PBMCs or a T cell subset sorted from them (not recorded which). The receptors were sampled from an adult woman who had mild COVID-19 (a few samples of this study predate the infection). Cell type and time point are not known.

This clonotype was recorded a few times. This rearrangement joins TRBV12-3 or TRBV12-4 to TRBJ2-7; D is unresolved. CDR3 length: 16 amino acids. Trimming pared 1 base from V and 0 bases from J, leaving 13 bases between. The CDR3 bases are TGTGCCAGCAGTTTAGGGTGGGGAATGGCCTCCTACGAGCAGTACTTC. Protein product: CASSLGWGMASYEQYF.

The chain recombines TRBV5-1 with TRBJ2-1; D possibly corresponds to TRBD2 (6 bases). The CDR3 has 14 residues. Germline-derived CDR1 and CDR2 are SGHRS and YFSETQ. The V end was cut by 5 bases, the J end by 7 bases, with 16 bases between. CDR3 DNA sequence: TGCGCCAGCAGACCGCGGGACTGGGGAAATGAGCAGTTCTTC. This translates into CASRPRDWGNEQFF. The full variable domain, completed using reference TRBV5-1 and TRBJ2-1, is KAGVTQTPRYLIKTRGQQVTLSCSPISGHRSVSWYQQTPGQGLQFLFEYFSETQRNKGNFPGRFSGRQFSNSRSEMNVSTLELGDSALYLCASRPRDWGNEQFFGPGTRLTVL.